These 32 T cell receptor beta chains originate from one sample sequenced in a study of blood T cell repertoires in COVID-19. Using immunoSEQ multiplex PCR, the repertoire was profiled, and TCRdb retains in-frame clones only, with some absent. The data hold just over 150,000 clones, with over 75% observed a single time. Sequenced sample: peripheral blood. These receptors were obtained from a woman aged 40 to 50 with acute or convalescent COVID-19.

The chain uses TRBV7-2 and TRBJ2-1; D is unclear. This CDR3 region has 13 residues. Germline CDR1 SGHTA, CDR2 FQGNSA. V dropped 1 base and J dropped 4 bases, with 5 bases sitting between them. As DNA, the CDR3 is TGTGCCAGCAGCTTAGAAGCATACAATGAGCAGTTCTTC. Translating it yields CASSLEAYNEQFF.

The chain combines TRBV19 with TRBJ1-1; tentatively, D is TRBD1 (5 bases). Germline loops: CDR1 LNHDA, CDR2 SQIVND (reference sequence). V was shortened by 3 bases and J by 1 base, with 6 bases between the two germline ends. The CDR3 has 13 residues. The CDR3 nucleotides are TGTGCCAGTAGTATGACAGCGAACACTGAAGCTTTCTTT. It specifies CASSMTANTEAFF.

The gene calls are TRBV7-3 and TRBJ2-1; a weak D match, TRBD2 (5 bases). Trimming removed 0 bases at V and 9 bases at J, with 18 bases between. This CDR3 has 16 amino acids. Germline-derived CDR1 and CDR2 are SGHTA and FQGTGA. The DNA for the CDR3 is TGTGCCAGCAGCTTAACGGCGAGCGGAGCGGTCACTGAGCAGTTCTTC. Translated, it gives CASSLTASGAVTEQFF.

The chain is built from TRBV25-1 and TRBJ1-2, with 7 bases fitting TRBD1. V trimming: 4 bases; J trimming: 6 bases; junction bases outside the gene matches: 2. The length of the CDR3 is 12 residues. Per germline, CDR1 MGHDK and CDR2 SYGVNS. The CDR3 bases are TGTGCCAGCAGTGTAACAGGGGATGGCTACACCTTC. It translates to CASSVTGDGYTF.

CDR3 sequence: CASSLFMNTEAFF. The CDR3 region has the DNA TGCGCCAGCAGCTTGTTCATGAACACTGAAGCTTTCTTT. V usage is TRBV5-1 and J usage is TRBJ1-1; D ambiguous. Germline lookup yields CDR1 SGHRS and CDR2 YFSETQ. This CDR3 is 13 amino acids long. Between the trimmed V and J ends, which lost 1 base and 0 bases, there was a span of 4 bases.

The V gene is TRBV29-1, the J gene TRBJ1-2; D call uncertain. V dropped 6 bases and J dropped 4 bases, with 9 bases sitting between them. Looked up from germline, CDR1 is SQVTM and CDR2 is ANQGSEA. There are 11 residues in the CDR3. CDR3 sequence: CSVPESYGYTF. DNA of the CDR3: TGCAGCGTACCCGAGAGCTATGGCTACACCTTC. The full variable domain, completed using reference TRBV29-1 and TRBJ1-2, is SAVISQKPSRDICQRGTSLTIQCQVDSQVTMMFWYRQQPGQSLTLIATANQGSEATYESGFVIDKFPISRPNLTFSTLTVSNMSPEDSSIYLCSVPESYGYTFGSGTRLTVV.

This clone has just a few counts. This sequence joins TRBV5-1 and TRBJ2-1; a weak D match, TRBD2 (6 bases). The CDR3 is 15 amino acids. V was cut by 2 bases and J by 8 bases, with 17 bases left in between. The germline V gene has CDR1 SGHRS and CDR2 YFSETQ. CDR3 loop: CASSLEGRGSDEQFF. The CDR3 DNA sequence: TGCGCCAGCAGCTTAGAGGGGCGGGGTTCGGATGAGCAGTTCTTC.

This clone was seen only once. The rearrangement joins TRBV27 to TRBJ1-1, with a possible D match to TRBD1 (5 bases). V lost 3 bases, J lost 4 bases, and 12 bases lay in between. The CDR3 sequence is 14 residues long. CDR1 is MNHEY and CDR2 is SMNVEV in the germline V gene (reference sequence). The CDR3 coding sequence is TGTGCCAGCAGTTTGGGGGGTTCGAGCACTGAAGCTTTCTTT. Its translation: CASSLGGSSTEAFF.

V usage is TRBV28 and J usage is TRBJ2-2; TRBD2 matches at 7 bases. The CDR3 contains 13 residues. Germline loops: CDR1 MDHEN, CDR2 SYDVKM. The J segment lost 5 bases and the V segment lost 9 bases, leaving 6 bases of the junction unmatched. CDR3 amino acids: CASWGGTTGELFF. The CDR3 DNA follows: TGTGCCAGTTGGGGGGGAACAACCGGGGAGCTGTTTTTT.

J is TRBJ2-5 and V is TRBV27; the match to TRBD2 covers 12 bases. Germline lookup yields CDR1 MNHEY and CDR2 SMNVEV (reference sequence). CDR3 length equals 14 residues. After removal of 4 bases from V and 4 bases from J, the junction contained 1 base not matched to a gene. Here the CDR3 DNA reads TGTGCCAGCAGTTCGGGACTAGCGGGAGAGACCCAGTACTTC. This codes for CASSSGLAGETQYF.

This CDR3 reads CASSQHRGDSNQPQHF. In DNA form, the CDR3 reads TGCGCCAGCAGCCAACACAGGGGGGATAGCAATCAGCCCCAGCATTTT. The chain links TRBV4-1 to TRBJ1-5; TRBD1 aligns across 8 bases. Germline CDR1 MGHRA, CDR2 YSYEKL. With 2 bases clipped from V and 0 bases from J, the junction kept 3 bases outside the gene matches. This CDR3 comprises 16 residues.

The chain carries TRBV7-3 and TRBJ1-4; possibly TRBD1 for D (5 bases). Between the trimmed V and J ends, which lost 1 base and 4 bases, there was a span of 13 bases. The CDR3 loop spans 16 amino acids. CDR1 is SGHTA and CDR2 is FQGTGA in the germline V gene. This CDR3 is CASSLNPAGNNEKLFF. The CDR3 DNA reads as TGTGCCAGCAGCTTAAATCCGGCAGGGAATAATGAAAAACTGTTTTTT.

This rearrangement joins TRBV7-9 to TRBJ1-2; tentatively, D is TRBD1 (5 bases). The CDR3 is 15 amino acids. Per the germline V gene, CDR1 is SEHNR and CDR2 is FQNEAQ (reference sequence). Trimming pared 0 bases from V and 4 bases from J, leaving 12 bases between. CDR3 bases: TGTGCCAGCAGCTTAGCGTCGGGGGGTGCCTATGGCTACACCTTC. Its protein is CASSLASGGAYGYTF.

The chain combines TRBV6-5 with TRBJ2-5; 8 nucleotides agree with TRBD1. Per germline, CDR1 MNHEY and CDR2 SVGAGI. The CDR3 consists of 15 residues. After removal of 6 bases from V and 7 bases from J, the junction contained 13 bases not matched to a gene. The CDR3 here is CASRRDRGPEGTQYF. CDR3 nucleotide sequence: TGTGCCAGCAGGAGAGACAGGGGACCCGAGGGGACCCAGTACTTC.

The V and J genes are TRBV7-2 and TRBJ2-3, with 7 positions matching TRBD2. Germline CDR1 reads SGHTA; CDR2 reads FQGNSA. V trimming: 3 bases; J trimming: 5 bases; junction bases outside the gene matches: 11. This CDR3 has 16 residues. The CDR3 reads CASSFPLSGVGDTQYF. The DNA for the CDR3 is TGTGCCAGCAGCTTCCCTTTGAGCGGGGTGGGAGATACGCAGTATTTT. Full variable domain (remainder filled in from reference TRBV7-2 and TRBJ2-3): GAGVSQSPSNKVTEKGKDVELRCDPISGHTALYWYRQSLGQGLEFLIYFQGNSAPDKSGLPSDRFSAERTGGSVSTLTIQRTQQEDSAVYLCASSFPLSGVGDTQYFGPGTRLTVL.

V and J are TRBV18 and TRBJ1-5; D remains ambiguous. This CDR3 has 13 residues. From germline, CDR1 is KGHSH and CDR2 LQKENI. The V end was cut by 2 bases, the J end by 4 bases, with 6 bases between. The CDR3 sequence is CASSPAQNQPQHF. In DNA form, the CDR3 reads TGTGCCAGCTCACCAGCACAAAATCAGCCCCAGCATTTT.

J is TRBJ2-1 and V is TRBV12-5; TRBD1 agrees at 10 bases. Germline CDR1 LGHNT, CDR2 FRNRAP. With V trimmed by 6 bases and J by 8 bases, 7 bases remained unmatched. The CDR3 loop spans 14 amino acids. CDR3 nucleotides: TGTGCTAGTGGACCGGGACAGGGGAGTCATGAGCAGTTCTTC. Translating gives CASGPGQGSHEQFF. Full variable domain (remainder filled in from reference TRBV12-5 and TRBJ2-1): DARVTQTPRHKVTEMGQEVTMRCQPILGHNTVFWYRQTMMQGLELLAYFRNRAPLDDSGMPKDRFSAEMPDATLATLKIQPSEPRDSAVYFCASGPGQGSHEQFFGPGTRLTVL.

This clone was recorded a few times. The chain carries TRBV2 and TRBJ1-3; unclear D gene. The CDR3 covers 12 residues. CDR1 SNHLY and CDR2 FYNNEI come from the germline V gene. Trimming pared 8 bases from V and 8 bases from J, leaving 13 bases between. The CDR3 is CASSRPADTIYF. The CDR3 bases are TGTGCCAGCTCCAGACCAGCGGACACCATATATTTT.

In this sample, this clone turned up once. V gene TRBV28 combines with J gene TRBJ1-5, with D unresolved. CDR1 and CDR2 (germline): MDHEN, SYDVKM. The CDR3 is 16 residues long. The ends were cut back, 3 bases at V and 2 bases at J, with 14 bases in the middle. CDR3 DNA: TGTGCCAGCAGTTTTCAGTCGGGGTCGCGCAATCAGCCCCAGCATTTT. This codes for CASSFQSGSRNQPQHF.

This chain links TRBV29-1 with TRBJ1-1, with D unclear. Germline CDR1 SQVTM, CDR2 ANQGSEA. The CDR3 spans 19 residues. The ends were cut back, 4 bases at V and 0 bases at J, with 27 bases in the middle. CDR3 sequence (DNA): TGCAGCGTTGCTTGGAACACCGGAGGGCGGAGAGATATGAACACTGAAGCTTTCTTT. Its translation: CSVAWNTGGRRDMNTEAFF.

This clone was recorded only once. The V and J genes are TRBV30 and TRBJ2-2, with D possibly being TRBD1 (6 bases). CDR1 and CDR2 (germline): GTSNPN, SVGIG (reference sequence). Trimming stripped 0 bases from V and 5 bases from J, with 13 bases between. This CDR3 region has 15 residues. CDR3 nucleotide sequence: TGTGCCTGGAGTGTACAGGGAATAGGAACCGGGGAGCTGTTTTTT. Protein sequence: CAWSVQGIGTGELFF.

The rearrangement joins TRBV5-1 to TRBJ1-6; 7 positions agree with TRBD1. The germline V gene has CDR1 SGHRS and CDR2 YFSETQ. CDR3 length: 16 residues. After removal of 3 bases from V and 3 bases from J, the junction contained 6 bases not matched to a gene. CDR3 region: CASSSGGTDYNSPLHF. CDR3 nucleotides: TGCGCCAGCAGCTCGGGTGGGACAGACTATAATTCACCCCTCCACTTT.

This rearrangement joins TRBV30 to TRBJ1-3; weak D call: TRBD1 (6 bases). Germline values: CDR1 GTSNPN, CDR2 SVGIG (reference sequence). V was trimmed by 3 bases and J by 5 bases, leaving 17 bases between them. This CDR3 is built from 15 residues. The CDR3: CAWSPRDTSRNTIYF. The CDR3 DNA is TGTGCCTGGAGCCCCCGGGACACGTCGCGAAACACCATATATTTT.

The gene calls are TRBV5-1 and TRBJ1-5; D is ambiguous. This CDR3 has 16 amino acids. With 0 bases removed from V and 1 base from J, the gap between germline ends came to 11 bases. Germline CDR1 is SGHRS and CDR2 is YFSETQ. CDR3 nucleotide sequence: TGCGCCAGCAGCTTGGGGCGGGAAGGAAGCAATCAGCCCCAGCATTTT. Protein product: CASSLGREGSNQPQHF.

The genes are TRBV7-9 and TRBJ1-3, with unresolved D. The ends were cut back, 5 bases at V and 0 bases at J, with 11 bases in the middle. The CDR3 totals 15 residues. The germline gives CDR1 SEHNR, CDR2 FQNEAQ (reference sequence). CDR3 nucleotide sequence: TGTGCCAGCAGCCCCTCTCTCTTCTCTGGAAACACCATATATTTT. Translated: CASSPSLFSGNTIYF.

CDR3 nucleotides: TGTGCCGGCAATAGCGGGGGCCTCGCAGATACGCAGTATTTT. Its translation is CAGNSGGLADTQYF. The rearrangement joins TRBV30 to TRBJ2-3, with TRBD2 matching 9 bases. Germline V lookup: CDR1 GTSNPN, CDR2 SVGIG (reference sequence). The CDR3 has 14 amino acids. The junction had 10 bases not matched to a gene; V was cut back by 8 bases and J by 4 bases.

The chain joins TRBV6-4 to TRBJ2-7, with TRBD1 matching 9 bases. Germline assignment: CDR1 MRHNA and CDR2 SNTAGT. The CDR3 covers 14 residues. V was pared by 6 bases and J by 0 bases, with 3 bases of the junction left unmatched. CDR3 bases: TGTGCCAGCAGAAGGACAGGGGACTCCTACGAGCAGTACTTC. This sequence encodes CASRRTGDSYEQYF.

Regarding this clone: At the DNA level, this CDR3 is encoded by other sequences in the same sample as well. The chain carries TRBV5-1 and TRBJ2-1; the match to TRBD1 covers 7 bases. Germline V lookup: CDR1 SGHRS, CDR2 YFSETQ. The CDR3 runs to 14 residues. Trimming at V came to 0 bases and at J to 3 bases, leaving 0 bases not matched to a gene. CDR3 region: CASSLGDSYNEQFF. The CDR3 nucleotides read TGCGCCAGCAGCTTGGGGGACAGCTACAATGAGCAGTTCTTC.

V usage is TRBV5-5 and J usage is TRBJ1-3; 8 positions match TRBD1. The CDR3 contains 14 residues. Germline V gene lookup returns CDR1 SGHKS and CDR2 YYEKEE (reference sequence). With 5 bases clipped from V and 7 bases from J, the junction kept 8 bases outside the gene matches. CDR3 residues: CASRVTGDWNTIYF. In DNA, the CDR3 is TGTGCCAGCAGGGTGACAGGGGACTGGAACACCATATATTTT.

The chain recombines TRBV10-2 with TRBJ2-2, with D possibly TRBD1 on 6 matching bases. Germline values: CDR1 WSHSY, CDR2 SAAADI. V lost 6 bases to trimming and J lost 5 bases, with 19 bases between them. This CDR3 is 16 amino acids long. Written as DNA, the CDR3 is TGCGCCAGCAGGGACCTTACAGGGAAGGGTACCGGGGAGCTGTTTTTT. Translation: CASRDLTGKGTGELFF.

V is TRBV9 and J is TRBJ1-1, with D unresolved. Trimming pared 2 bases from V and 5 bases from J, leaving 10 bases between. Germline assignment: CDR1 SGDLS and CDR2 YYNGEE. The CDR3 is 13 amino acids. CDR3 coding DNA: TGTGCCAGCAGCGTTAAGACGGGTACTGAAGCTTTCTTT. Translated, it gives CASSVKTGTEAFF.

Written as DNA, the CDR3 is TGTGCCAGCAGTCCCCCAAGCCTAGCGGGAGGCACCGGGGAGCTGTTTTTT. This codes for CASSPPSLAGGTGELFF. This chain connects TRBV28 to TRBJ2-2; 11 bases are shared with TRBD2. Germline lookup yields CDR1 MDHEN and CDR2 SYDVKM. There are 17 residues in the CDR3. With 5 bases clipped from V and 4 bases from J, the junction kept 9 bases outside the gene matches.